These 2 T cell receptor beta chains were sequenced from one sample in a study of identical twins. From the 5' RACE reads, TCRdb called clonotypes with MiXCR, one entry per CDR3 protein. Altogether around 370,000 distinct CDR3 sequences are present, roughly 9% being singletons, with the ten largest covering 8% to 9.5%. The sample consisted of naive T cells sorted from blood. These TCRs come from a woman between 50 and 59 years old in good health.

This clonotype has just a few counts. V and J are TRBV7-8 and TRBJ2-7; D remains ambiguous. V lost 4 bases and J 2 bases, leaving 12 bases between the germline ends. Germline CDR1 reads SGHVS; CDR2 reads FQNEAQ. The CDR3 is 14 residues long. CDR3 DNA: TGTGCCAGCAGCTCGTACGGCTACCCCTACGAGCAGTACGTC. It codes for CASSSYGYPYEQYV.

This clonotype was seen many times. The CDR3 sequence is CASSLWGLDASSYNEQFF. DNA for the CDR3: TGCGCCAGCAGCTTGTGGGGGCTTGACGCAAGCTCCTACAATGAGCAGTTCTTC. The rearrangement uses TRBV5-1 and TRBJ2-1; maybe TRBD1 (6 bases). The germline gives CDR1 SGHRS, CDR2 YFSETQ. CDR3 length: 18 amino acids. V was trimmed by 1 base and J by 0 bases, leaving 17 bases between them. The whole variable domain, remainder taken from reference TRBV5-1 and TRBJ2-1, is KAGVTQTPRYLIKTRGQQVTLSCSPISGHRSVSWYQQTPGQGLQFLFEYFSETQRNKGNFPGRFSGRQFSNSRSEMNVSTLELGDSALYLCASSLWGLDASSYNEQFFGPGTRLTVL.